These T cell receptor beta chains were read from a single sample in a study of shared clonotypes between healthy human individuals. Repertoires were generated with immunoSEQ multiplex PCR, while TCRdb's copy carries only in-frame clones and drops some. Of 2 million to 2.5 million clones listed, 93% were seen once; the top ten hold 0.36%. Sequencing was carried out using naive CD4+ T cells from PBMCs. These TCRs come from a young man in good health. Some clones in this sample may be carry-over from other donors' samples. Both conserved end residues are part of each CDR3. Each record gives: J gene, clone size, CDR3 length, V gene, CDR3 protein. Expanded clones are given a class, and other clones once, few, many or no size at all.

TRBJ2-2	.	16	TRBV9	CASSAHGQPNTGELFF
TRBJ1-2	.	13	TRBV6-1	CASSPQLPDGYTF
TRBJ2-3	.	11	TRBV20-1	CSAMDRDTQYF
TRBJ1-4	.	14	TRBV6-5	CASSQQGSNEKLFF
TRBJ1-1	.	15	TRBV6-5	CASSGGRVPGTEAFF
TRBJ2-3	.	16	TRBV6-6	CASSQRGLAGADTQYF
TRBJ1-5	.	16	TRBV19	CASSIKGRGDNQPQHF
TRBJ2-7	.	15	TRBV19	CASTQTGDMVDEQYF
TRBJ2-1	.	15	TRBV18	CASSPLVAAPPEQFF
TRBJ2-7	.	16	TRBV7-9	CASSTGLAGGYYEQYF
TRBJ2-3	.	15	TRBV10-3	CAISERQTDTDTQYF
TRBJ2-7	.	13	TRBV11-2	CASSTGQFYEQYF
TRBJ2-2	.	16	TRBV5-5	CASTHPGKRDTGELFF
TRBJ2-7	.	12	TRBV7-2	CASSLVGVEQYF
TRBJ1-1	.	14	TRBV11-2	CASSFAWGGTEAFF
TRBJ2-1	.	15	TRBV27	CASPGTADPYNEQFF
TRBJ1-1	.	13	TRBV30	CAWSHDRGTEAFF
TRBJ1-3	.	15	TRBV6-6	CASSYNRDSGNTIYF
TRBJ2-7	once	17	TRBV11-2	CASSPPGAIRALYEQYF
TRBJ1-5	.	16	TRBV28	CASRKTGPYSNQPQHF
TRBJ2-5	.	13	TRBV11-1	CASSSGVRETQYF
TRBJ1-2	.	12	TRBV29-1	CSVKTQGYGYTF
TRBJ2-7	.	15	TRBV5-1	CASSLRGGPAYEQYF
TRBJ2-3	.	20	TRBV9	CASSVATGSSGRPSTDTQYF
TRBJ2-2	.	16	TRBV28	CASNSGGGLPTGELFF
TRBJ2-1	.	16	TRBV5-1	CASSLDEGAPYNEQFF
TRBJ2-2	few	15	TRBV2	CASGEVGANTGELFF
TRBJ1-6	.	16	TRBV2	CASRGPFNPYNSPLHF
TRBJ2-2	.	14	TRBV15	CATSRERSTGELFF
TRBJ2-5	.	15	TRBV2	CASRPGQGALETQYF
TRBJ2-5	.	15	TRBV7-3	CASSPRLADQETQYF
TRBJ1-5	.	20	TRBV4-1	CASSQPASKSSGNSNQPQHF